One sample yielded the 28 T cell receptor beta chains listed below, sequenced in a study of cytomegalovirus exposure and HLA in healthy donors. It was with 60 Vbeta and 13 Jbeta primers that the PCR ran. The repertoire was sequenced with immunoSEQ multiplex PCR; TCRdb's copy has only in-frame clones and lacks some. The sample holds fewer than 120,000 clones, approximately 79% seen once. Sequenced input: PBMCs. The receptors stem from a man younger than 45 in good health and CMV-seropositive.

CDR3 sequence (DNA): TGTGCCAGCAGCAGGACAGGGTTTGGCGTAGCTTTCTTT. As protein: CASSRTGFGVAFF. The chain uses TRBV27 and TRBJ1-1; 8 bases line up with TRBD1. V gave up 6 bases and J gave up 10 bases; unmatched junction bases: 10. The length of the CDR3 is 13 residues. Looked up from germline, CDR1 is MNHEY and CDR2 is SMNVEV (reference sequence).

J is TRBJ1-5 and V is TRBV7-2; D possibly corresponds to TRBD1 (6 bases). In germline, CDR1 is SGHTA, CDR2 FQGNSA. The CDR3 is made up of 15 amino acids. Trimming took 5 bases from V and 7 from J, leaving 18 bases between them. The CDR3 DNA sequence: TGTGCCAGCAGCCTTCTTAGGGAGGGGGGACAGCCCCAGCATTTT. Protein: CASSLLREGGQPQHF.

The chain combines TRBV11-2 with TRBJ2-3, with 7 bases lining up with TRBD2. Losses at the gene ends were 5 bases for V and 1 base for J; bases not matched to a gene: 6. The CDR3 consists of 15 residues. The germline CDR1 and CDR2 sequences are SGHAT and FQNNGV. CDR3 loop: CASSLQAGRTDTQYF. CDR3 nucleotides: TGTGCCAGCAGCCTCCAAGCGGGGCGCACAGATACGCAGTATTTT.

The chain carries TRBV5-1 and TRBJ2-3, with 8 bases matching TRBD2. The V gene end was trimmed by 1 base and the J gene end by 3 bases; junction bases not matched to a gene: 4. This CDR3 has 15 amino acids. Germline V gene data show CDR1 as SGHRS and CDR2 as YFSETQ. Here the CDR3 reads CASSLYPSGTDTQYF. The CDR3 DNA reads TGCGCCAGCAGCTTGTATCCTAGCGGGACAGATACGCAGTATTTT.

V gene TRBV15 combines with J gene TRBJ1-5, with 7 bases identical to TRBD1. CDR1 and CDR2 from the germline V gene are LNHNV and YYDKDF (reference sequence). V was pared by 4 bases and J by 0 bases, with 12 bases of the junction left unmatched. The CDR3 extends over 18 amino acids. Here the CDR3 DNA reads TGTGCCACCAGCACAAGACAGGGTGTATTTTTTAGCAATCAGCCCCAGCATTTT. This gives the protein CATSTRQGVFFSNQPQHF.

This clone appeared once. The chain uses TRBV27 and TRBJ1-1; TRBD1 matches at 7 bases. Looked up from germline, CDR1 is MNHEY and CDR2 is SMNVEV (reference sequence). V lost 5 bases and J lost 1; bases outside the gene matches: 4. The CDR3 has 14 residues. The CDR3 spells CASSRTGENTEAFF. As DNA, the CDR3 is TGTGCCAGCAGTCGTACAGGGGAGAACACTGAAGCTTTCTTT.

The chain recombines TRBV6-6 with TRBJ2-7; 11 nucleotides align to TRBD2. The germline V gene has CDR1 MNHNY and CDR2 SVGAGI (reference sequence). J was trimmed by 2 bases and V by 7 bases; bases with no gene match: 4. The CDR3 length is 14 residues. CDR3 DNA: TGTGCCAGCAAGCTAGCGGGGGGTACCTACGAGCAGTACTTC. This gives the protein CASKLAGGTYEQYF.

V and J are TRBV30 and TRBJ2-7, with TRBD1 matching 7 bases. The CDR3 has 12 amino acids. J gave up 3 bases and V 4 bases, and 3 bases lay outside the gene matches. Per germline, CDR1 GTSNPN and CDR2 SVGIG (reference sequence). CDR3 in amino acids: CAWNPGGYEQYF. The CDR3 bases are TGTGCCTGGAACCCAGGGGGCTACGAGCAGTACTTC.

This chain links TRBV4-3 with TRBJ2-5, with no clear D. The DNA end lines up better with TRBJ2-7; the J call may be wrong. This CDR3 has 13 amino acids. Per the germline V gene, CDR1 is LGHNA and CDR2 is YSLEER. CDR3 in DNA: TGCGCCAGCAGCCAAGATCATTCCTACGAGCAGTACTTC. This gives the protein CASSQDHSYEQYF.

The CDR3, as DNA: TGTGCCATCAGTGACAGGCCCCAAGAGACCCAGTACTTC. Translating gives CAISDRPQETQYF. The chain employs TRBV10-3 and TRBJ2-5, with D hard to call. This CDR3 comprises 13 residues. CDR1 is ENHRY and CDR2 is SYGVKD in the germline V gene. V lost 3 bases, J lost 1 base, and 6 bases lay in between.

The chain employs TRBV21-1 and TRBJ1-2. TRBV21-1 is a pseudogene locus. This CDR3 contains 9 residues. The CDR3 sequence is CASSNGFHF. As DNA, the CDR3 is TGTGCCAGCAGCAACGGGTTTCACTTC.

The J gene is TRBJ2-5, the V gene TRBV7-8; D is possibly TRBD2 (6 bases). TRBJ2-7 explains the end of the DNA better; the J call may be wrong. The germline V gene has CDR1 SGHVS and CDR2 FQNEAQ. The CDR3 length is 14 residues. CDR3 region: CASSPVAALYEQYF. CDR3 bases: TGTGCCAGCAGCCCCGTAGCGGCCCTCTACGAGCAGTACTTC.

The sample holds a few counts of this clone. This CDR3 is CASSLGTASYEQYF. For the CDR3, the DNA is TGTGCCAGCAGCTTAGGGACAGCTAGCTACGAGCAGTACTTC. The chain has TRBV7-2 and TRBJ2-7, with D possibly being TRBD1 (6 bases). Germline V gives CDR1 SGHTA, CDR2 FQGNSA. V lost 1 base and J 3 bases, leaving 10 bases between the germline ends. CDR3 length: 14 amino acids.

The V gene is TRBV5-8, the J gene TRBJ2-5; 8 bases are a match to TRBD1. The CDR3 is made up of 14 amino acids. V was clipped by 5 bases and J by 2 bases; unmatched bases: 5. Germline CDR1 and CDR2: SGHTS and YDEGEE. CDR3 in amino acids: CASRRWTGQETQYF. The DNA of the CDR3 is TGTGCCAGCAGGCGGTGGACAGGGCAAGAGACCCAGTACTTC.

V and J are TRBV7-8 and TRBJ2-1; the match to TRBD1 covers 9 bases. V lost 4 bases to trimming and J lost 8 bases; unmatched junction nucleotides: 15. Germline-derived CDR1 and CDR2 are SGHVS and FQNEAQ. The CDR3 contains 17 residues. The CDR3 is CASSSPARDRVFHEQFF. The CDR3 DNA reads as TGTGCCAGCAGCTCCCCAGCTAGGGACAGGGTATTCCATGAGCAGTTCTTC.

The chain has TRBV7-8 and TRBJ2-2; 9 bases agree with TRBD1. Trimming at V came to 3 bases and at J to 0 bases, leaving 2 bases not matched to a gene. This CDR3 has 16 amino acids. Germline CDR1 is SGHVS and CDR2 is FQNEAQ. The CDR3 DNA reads TGTGCCAGCAGCTTGTGGACAGGGGCGAACACCGGGGAGCTGTTTTTT. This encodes CASSLWTGANTGELFF.

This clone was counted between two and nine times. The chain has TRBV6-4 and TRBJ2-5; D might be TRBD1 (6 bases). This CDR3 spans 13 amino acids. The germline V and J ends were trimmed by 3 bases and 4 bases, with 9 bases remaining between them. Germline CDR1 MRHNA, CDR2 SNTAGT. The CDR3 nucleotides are TGTGCCAGCAGTGAACAGGGTGGAGAGACCCAGTACTTC. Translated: CASSEQGGETQYF.

The CDR3 protein is CASSVGAGGQETQYF. In DNA form, the CDR3 reads TGTGCCAGCAGCGTCGGGGCGGGGGGTCAAGAGACCCAGTACTTC. The chain has TRBV7-3 and TRBJ2-5; 8 bases map to TRBD2. The CDR3 has 15 residues. The V segment lost 5 bases and the J segment 2 bases; nucleotides outside the gene matches: 7. In germline, CDR1 is SGHTA, CDR2 FQGTGA.

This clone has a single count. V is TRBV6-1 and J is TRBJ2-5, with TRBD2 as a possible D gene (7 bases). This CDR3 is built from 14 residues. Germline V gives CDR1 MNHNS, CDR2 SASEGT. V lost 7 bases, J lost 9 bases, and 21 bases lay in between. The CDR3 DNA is TGTGCCAGCAACAATAACAGGGCCCGGGGGGCCCAGTACTTC. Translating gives CASNNNRARGAQYF.

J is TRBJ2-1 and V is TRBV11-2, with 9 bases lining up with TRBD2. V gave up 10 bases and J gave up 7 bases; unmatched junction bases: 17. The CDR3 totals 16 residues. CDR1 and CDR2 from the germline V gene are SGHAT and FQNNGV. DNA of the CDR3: TGTGCCACAACCCGGAGTTGGCTAGCGGGGAAAAATGAGCAGTTCTTC. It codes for CATTRSWLAGKNEQFF.

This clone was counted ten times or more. The CDR3 sequence is CAWSPGQSDSPLHF. The CDR3 nucleotides read TGTGCCTGGAGTCCGGGACAGAGTGATTCACCCCTCCACTTT. The V and J genes are TRBV30 and TRBJ1-6; 7 bases fit TRBD1. This CDR3 has 14 residues. From germline, CDR1 is GTSNPN and CDR2 SVGIG (reference sequence). The trim removed 2 bases at V and 8 bases at J, leaving 6 bases unmatched.

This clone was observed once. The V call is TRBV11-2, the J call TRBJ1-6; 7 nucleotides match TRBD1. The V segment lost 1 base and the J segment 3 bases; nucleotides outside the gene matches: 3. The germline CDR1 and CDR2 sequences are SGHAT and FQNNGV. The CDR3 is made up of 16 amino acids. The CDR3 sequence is CASSLGDSVYNSPLHF. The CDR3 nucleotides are TGTGCCAGCAGCTTAGGGGACAGCGTCTATAATTCACCCCTCCACTTT.

CDR3 sequence: CASSLPGAEAFF. CDR3 DNA sequence: TGTGCCAGCAGCTTGCCGGGGGCTGAAGCTTTCTTT. The chain carries TRBV5-8 and TRBJ1-1, with a weak D call TRBD1 (5 bases). The CDR3 is 12 residues long. CDR1 is SGHTS, CDR2 YDEGEE, per germline. V was trimmed by 1 base and J by 6 bases, leaving 7 bases between them.

The CDR3 spells CASSRIRQGNTEAFF. The CDR3 DNA sequence: TGTGCCAGCAGCCGGATAAGACAGGGTAACACTGAAGCTTTCTTT. This sequence joins TRBV7-8 and TRBJ1-1; 7 bases map to TRBD1. Germline loops: CDR1 SGHVS, CDR2 FQNEAQ. With V trimmed by 5 bases and J by 2 bases, 8 bases remained unmatched. This CDR3 region has 15 residues.

The CDR3 is CASSLELAYEQYF. CDR3 DNA sequence: TGTGCCAGCAGCCTAGAGTTAGCCTACGAGCAGTACTTC. The genes are TRBV5-4 and TRBJ2-7; D uncertain. The CDR3 spans 13 residues. Trimming took 4 bases from V and 2 from J, leaving 10 bases between them. Germline CDR1 reads SGHNT; CDR2 reads YYREEE (reference sequence).

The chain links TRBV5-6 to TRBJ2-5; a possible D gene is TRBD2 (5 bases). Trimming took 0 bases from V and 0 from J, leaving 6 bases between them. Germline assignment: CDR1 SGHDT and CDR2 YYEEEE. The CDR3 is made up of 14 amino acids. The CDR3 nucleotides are TGTGCCAGCAGCTTGGGAGGGTACCAAGAGACCCAGTACTTC. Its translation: CASSLGGYQETQYF.

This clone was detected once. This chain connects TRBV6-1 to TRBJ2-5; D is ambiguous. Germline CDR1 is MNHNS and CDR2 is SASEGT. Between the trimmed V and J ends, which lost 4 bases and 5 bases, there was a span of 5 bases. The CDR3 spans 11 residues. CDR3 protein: CASSAQETQYF. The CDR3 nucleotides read TGTGCCAGCAGTGCACAGGAGACCCAGTACTTC.

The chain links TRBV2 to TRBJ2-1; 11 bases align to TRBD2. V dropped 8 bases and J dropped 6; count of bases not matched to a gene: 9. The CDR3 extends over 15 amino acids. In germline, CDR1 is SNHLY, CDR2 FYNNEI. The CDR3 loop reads CASPRSGGASNEQFF. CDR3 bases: TGTGCCAGCCCCCGTAGCGGGGGGGCGAGCAATGAGCAGTTCTTC.